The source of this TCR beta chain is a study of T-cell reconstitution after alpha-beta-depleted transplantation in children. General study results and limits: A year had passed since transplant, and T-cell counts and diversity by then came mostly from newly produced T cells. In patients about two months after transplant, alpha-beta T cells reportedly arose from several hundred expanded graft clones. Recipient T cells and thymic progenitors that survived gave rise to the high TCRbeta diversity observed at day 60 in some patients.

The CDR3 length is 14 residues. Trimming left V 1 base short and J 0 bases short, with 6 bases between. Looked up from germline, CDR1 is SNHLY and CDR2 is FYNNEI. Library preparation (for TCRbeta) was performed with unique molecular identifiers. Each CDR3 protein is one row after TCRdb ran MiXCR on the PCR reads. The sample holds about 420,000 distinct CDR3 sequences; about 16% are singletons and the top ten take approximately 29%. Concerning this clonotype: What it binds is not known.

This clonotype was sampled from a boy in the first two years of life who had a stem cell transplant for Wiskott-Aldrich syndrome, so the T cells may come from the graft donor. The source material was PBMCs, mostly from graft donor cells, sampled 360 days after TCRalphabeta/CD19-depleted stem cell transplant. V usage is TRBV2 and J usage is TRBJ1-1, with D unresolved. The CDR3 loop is CASSEERVNTEAFF. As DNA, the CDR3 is TGTGCCAGCAGTGAAGAACGGGTGAACACTGAAGCTTTCTTT. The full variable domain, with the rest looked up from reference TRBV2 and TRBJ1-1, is EPEVTQTPSHQVTQMGQEVILRCVPISNHLYFYWYRQILGQKVEFLVSFYNNEISEKSEIFDDQFSVERPDGSNFTLKIRSTKLEDSAMYFCASSEERVNTEAFFGQGTRLTVV.